These T cell receptor beta chains were read from a single sample in a study of blood T cell repertoires in COVID-19. Some clones are missing from TCRdb's copy, which holds only in-frame ones; the method was immunoSEQ multiplex PCR. The sample lists about 220,000 clones, around 80% occurring once. Material for sequencing was peripheral blood. These receptor sequences come from a human donor in a cohort sampled during active COVID-19. The CDR3 runs from the conserved cysteine through the conserved F or W. The D gene is left open where the match is weak. The listing skips clone size in some rows; elsewhere it reads once, few, many or a size class.

V gene,D gene,J gene,clone size,CDR3 protein,CDR3 DNA
TRBV14,-,TRBJ2-1,once,CASRAFTYNEQFF,TGTGCCAGCAGGGCCTTTACCTACAATGAGCAGTTCTTC
TRBV9,TRBD1,TRBJ1-2,-,CASSRAGTGGGYTF,TGTGCCAGCAGCCGAGCCGGGACAGGCGGCGGCTACACCTTC
TRBV5-1,-,TRBJ1-2,-,CASSPGDPTNYGYTF,TGCGCCAGCAGCCCAGGGGACCCAACTAACTATGGCTACACCTTC
TRBV4-2,TRBD2,TRBJ2-1,-,CASSQDGGGGARNEQFF,TGTGCCAGCAGCCAAGATGGGGGCGGGGGGGCCAGAAATGAGCAGTTCTTC
TRBV30,TRBD1,TRBJ1-3,-,CAYNRGDGNTIYF,TGTGCCTACAACAGGGGGGACGGAAACACCATATATTTT
TRBV5-8,-,TRBJ1-3,-,CASSPRTVSGNTIYF,TGTGCCAGCAGCCCAAGGACAGTCTCTGGAAACACCATATATTTT
TRBV6-5,-,TRBJ2-7,-,CAIERDSLYEQYF,TGTGCCATCGAACGAGACAGCCTTTACGAGCAGTACTTC
TRBV18,TRBD1,TRBJ2-6,-,CASSPRDRVSGANVLTF,TGTGCCAGCTCACCGCGGGACAGGGTTTCCGGGGCCAACGTCCTGACTTTC
TRBV29-1,TRBD1,TRBJ2-7,-,CSATRRQGSAYEQYF,TGCAGCGCTACCCGGAGACAGGGGTCGGCCTACGAGCAGTACTTC
TRBV5-1,-,TRBJ2-2,-,CASSFPGDGELFF,TGCGCCAGCAGCTTTCCCGGGGACGGGGAGCTGTTTTTT
TRBV6-5,-,TRBJ2-5,-,CASSPRRTEQETQYF,TGTGCCAGCAGTCCCCGTCGGACAGAGCAAGAGACCCAGTACTTC
TRBV7-2,TRBD1,TRBJ1-6,-,CASSLARGASPLHF,TGTGCCAGCAGCTTAGCCAGGGGGGCTTCACCCCTCCACTTT
TRBV7-8,-,TRBJ1-6,-,CASSLAYRENSPLHF,TGTGCCAGCAGCTTAGCTTACAGGGAGAATTCACCCCTCCACTTT
TRBV7-2,-,TRBJ1-3,once,CASSAPRALQGLAGNTIYF,TGTGCCAGCAGCGCCCCAAGGGCCCTACAGGGTTTAGCCGGAAACACCATATATTTT
TRBV2,TRBD1,TRBJ2-1,-,CASSGQGPYNEQFF,TGTGCCAGCAGTGGACAGGGTCCCTACAATGAGCAGTTCTTC
TRBV28,TRBD1,TRBJ2-7,-,CASSLTGITYEQYF,TGTGCCAGCAGCCTGACAGGGATTACCTACGAGCAGTACTTC
TRBV28,-,TRBJ1-2,few,CASRKSSSNYGYTF,TGTGCCAGCAGAAAGTCTTCAAGCAACTATGGCTACACCTTC
TRBV4-1,-,TRBJ1-5,few,CASSQHEYSNQPQHF,TGCGCCAGCAGCCAACATGAGTACAGCAATCAGCCCCAGCATTTT
TRBV28,TRBD1,TRBJ1-1,-,CASSSLGTGPLNTEAFF,TGTGCCAGCAGTTCCTTGGGGACAGGGCCCTTAAACACTGAAGCTTTCTTT
TRBV2,-,TRBJ1-1,-,CASSRGEAEAFF,TGTGCCAGCAGCAGAGGGGAGGCTGAAGCTTTCTTT
TRBV28,-,TRBJ2-5,once,CASSAIVRLETQYF,TGTGCCAGCAGTGCAATAGTGCGTTTGGAGACCCAGTACTTC
TRBV6-5,-,TRBJ2-2,-,CASSYSQGLTGELFF,TGTGCCAGCAGTTACTCACAGGGATTAACCGGGGAGCTGTTTTTT